Given below is one T cell receptor beta chain in context. The data derive from a study of blood T cell repertoires in COVID-19. Study-wide background: Samples came from the United States, Italy and Spain, spanning acute and convalescent COVID-19. From T cells, B-cell-depleted T cells, or PBMCs came the material, which was cDNA or gDNA.

Germline CDR1 reads SNHLY; CDR2 reads FYNNEI. The length of the CDR3 is 11 residues. In the original analysis: For nucleated cells, counts were estimated from reference gene primer amplification. The method was immunoSEQ multiplex PCR; TCRdb's version includes in-frame clones alone and lacks a portion of them. V and J calls and clone size follow that table, whereas D and trimming were derived from the DNA. Of some 260,000 clones listed, 85% to 90% were seen once; the top ten hold around 1.5%. Sample: peripheral blood. The receptor was isolated from a man older than 75 with acute or convalescent COVID-19. The chain has TRBV2 and TRBJ1-1, with D possibly matching TRBD1 (5 bases). CDR3 nucleotide sequence: TGTGCGAGCCAGCAAGGGGCAGAAGCTTTCTTT. Translating gives CASQQGAEAFF.